The 32 T cell receptor beta chains below come from one sample, sequenced in a study of T cells in Graves' hyperthyroidism and ophthalmopathy. TCR beta CDR3 region amplification was performed from RNA transcripts. During a first-round RT-PCR of the TCR CDR3, the HTBI primer set was used. One entry per CDR3 protein results from TCRdb running MiXCR on the multiplex PCR reads. The table has under 250,000 distinct CDR3 sequences, around 26% seen once. What was sequenced was blood. All receptors come from a woman aged 40 to 55 with Graves' ophthalmopathy.

Ten or more counts support this clonotype. This chain links TRBV28 with TRBJ2-5; TRBD2 might be the D (6 bases). This CDR3 spans 12 amino acids. V gave up 5 bases and J gave up 5 bases, with 9 bases separating them. In germline, CDR1 is MDHEN, CDR2 SYDVKM. The CDR3 bases are TGTGCCAGCAGTCTCGGGAGTGAGACCCAGTACTTC. Protein sequence: CASSLGSETQYF.

The gene calls are TRBV12-3 or TRBV12-4 and TRBJ2-5, with 8 positions matching TRBD1. The CDR3 covers 14 residues. The ends lost 7 bases at V and 4 bases at J; junction bases unmatched: 8. For the CDR3, the DNA is TGTGCCAGCACCCTTGGGCAGGGGGCAGAGACCCAGTACTTC. This codes for CASTLGQGAETQYF.

This clonotype was seen ten or more times. The chain has TRBV6-4 and TRBJ2-6; 11 bases map to TRBD2. This CDR3 region has 19 residues. V trimming: 7 bases; J trimming: 1 base; junction bases outside the gene matches: 12. Looked up from germline, CDR1 is MRHNA and CDR2 is SNTAGT. Here the CDR3 DNA reads TGTGCCAGCACCCCCCGACAGGGACTAGCGGTGTCTGGGGCCAACGTCCTGACTTTC. This sequence encodes CASTPRQGLAVSGANVLTF.

The gene calls are TRBV29-1 and TRBJ2-7; 11 bases line up with TRBD2. The CDR3 runs 13 residues. Germline CDR1 and CDR2: SQVTM and ANQGSEA. V shed 6 bases and J 3 bases; nucleotides not matched to a gene: 4. The CDR3 DNA follows: TGCAGCGTCCTCACTAGCGGGAGCTACGAGCAGTACTTC. It translates to CSVLTSGSYEQYF.

This clonotype came up a few times. The rearrangement uses TRBV2 and TRBJ2-5; TRBD2 matches at 7 bases. Germline-derived CDR1 and CDR2 are SNHLY and FYNNEI. The V and J ends lost 0 bases and 1 base, in that order; junction bases with no gene match: 2. This CDR3 comprises 15 residues. The CDR3 DNA reads TGTGCCAGCAGTGAAGCGGCGGGGGTCCAAGAGACCCAGTACTTC. It encodes CASSEAAGVQETQYF.

This clonotype turned up a few times. This sequence joins TRBV6-2 or TRBV6-3 and TRBJ2-7, with unresolved D. CDR1 is MNHEY, CDR2 SVGEGT, per germline. With 8 bases removed from V and 2 bases from J, the gap between germline ends came to 7 bases. The CDR3 is 11 residues long. CDR3 loop: CASGLAYEQYF. The CDR3 DNA is TGTGCCAGCGGTCTAGCCTACGAGCAGTACTTC.

This clonotype was found many times. The chain joins TRBV25-1 to TRBJ2-7; 13 bases are shared with TRBD2. The J segment lost 1 base and the V segment lost 3 bases, leaving 3 bases of the junction unmatched. CDR3 length: 16 amino acids. Germline V gives CDR1 MGHDK, CDR2 SYGVNS. In nucleotides, the CDR3 is TGTGCCAGCAGTGAGGGGGGACTAGCGGGGTCCTACGAGCAGTACTTC. Translating it yields CASSEGGLAGSYEQYF.

This clonotype was found many times. This chain connects TRBV6-1 to TRBJ2-7; 10 nucleotides agree with TRBD1. This CDR3 has 16 amino acids. V trimming: 6 bases; J trimming: 4 bases; junction bases outside the gene matches: 12. Germline V gene lookup returns CDR1 MNHNS and CDR2 SASEGT. The CDR3: CASRGLRQGALYEQYF. The CDR3 coding sequence is TGTGCCAGCAGAGGCCTTCGACAGGGGGCCTTGTACGAGCAGTACTTC.

The chain carries TRBV7-8 and TRBJ1-1; weak D call: TRBD1 (6 bases). Trimming took off 8 bases at V and 4 bases at J, with 17 bases between the two ends. The CDR3 totals 14 residues. CDR1 and CDR2 (germline): SGHVS, FQNEAQ. CDR3 DNA sequence: TGTGCCAGCTTGGGAGGGGGTGATGGCACTGAAGCTTTCTTT. This gives the protein CASLGGGDGTEAFF.

This clonotype showed up many times. V gene TRBV14 combines with J gene TRBJ2-2, with TRBD1 matching over 7 bases. This CDR3 has 17 residues. Germline loops: CDR1 SGHDN, CDR2 FVKESK. V gave up 4 bases and J gave up 1 base; unmatched junction bases: 9. In DNA form, the CDR3 reads TGTGCCAGCAGCCGACCCAGGGGGACAGAGAACACCGGGGAGCTGTTTTTT. It translates to CASSRPRGTENTGELFF. Combining the CDR3 with reference TRBV14 and TRBJ2-2 gives the whole variable domain EAGVTQFPSHSVIEKGQTVTLRCDPISGHDNLYWYRRVMGKEIKFLLHFVKESKQDESGMPNNRFLAERTGGTYSTLKVQPAELEDSGVYFCASSRPRGTENTGELFFGEGSRLTVL.

The chain couples TRBV19 to TRBJ1-5; D may be TRBD1 (5 bases). This CDR3 is built from 16 residues. V shed 3 bases and J shed 1 base, with 13 bases lying between them. The germline CDR1 and CDR2 sequences are LNHDA and SQIVND (reference sequence). The CDR3 sequence is CASSIGARASNQPQHF. DNA for the CDR3: TGTGCCAGTAGTATCGGGGCCAGGGCGAGCAATCAGCCCCAGCATTTT. Variable domain in full (rest from reference TRBV19 and TRBJ1-5): DGGITQSPKYLFRKEGQNVTLSCEQNLNHDAMYWYRQDPGQGLRLIYYSQIVNDFQKGDIAEGYSVSREKKESFPLTVTSAQKNPTAFYLCASSIGARASNQPQHFGDGTRLSIL.

The table lists this clonotype with many counts. J is TRBJ2-5 and V is TRBV7-9; 10 bases match TRBD2. CDR1 is SEHNR and CDR2 is FQNEAQ in the germline V gene (reference sequence). With 5 bases clipped from V and 4 bases from J, the junction kept 10 bases outside the gene matches. The CDR3 extends over 16 amino acids. CDR3 in amino acids: CASSRPVAGGLETQYF. Written as DNA, the CDR3 is TGTGCCAGCAGCCGGCCCGTAGCGGGAGGTCTAGAGACCCAGTACTTC.

This clonotype came up many times. This chain links TRBV20-1 with TRBJ1-2, with D unclear. Trimming stripped 2 bases from V and 4 bases from J, with 11 bases between. Germline lookup yields CDR1 DFQATT and CDR2 SNEGSKA (reference sequence). The CDR3 runs 13 residues. The CDR3 bases are TGCAGTGCTAGATCTGATCGGAGCTATGGCTACACCTTC. Translated, it gives CSARSDRSYGYTF.

This clonotype was observed at least ten times. This rearrangement joins TRBV12-3 or TRBV12-4 to TRBJ2-7; 7 nucleotides agree with TRBD2. The trim removed 2 bases at V and 4 bases at J, leaving 2 bases unmatched. This CDR3 spans 13 amino acids. CDR3 in DNA: TGTGCCAGCAGTTTACAGCGGGGTTACGAGCAGTACTTC. It translates to CASSLQRGYEQYF.

The chain has TRBV7-8 and TRBJ2-7; no reliable D call. V was cut by 1 base and J by 3 bases, with 7 bases left in between. The CDR3 sequence is 13 residues long. The germline gives CDR1 SGHVS, CDR2 FQNEAQ. The CDR3: CASSLDQNYEQYF. As DNA, the CDR3 is TGTGCCAGCAGCTTAGACCAGAACTACGAGCAGTACTTC.

This clonotype was seen many times. The chain links TRBV6-5 to TRBJ2-5, with 15 positions matching TRBD2. V lost 5 bases to trimming and J lost 5 bases; unmatched junction nucleotides: 6. Per the germline V gene, CDR1 is MNHEY and CDR2 is SVGAGI. This CDR3 comprises 16 residues. CDR3 nucleotide sequence: TGTGCCAGCAGTCGCGGGACTAGCGGGAGGTGGGAGACCCAGTACTTC. It encodes CASSRGTSGRWETQYF.

Many counts were recorded for this clonotype. The rearrangement uses TRBV28 and TRBJ2-2; maybe TRBD2 (5 bases). Between the trimmed V and J ends, which lost 7 bases and 6 bases, there was a span of 12 bases. This CDR3 is built from 13 residues. The germline CDR1 and CDR2 sequences are MDHEN and SYDVKM. Here the CDR3 DNA reads TGTGCCAGCATCAATTCGGGGTCCGGGGAGCTGTTTTTT. It specifies CASINSGSGELFF.

The chain links TRBV5-1 to TRBJ1-2; 9 bases fit TRBD1. Unmatched junction bases numbered 12, after V lost 4 bases and J lost 5 bases. Germline CDR1 reads SGHRS; CDR2 reads YFSETQ. The CDR3 has 16 residues. The CDR3 bases are TGCGCCAGCAGCCGTTGGAACAGACAGGGGGTTTATGGCTACACCTTC. Its protein is CASSRWNRQGVYGYTF.

This clonotype was counted between two and nine times. This rearrangement joins TRBV19 to TRBJ1-1; 11 positions match TRBD1. Germline assignment: CDR1 LNHDA and CDR2 SQIVND (reference sequence). CDR3 length: 17 amino acids. The V segment lost 4 bases and the J segment 7 bases; nucleotides outside the gene matches: 14. As DNA, the CDR3 is TGTGCCAGTAGTACCCGCGGACAGGGGGCGAATATGGGTGAAGCTTTCTTT. It translates to CASSTRGQGANMGEAFF.

This clonotype was detected ten times or more. The V and J genes are TRBV6-1 and TRBJ1-3; D is undetermined. Germline CDR1 reads MNHNS; CDR2 reads SASEGT. V was trimmed by 6 bases and J by 0 bases, leaving 9 bases between them. This CDR3 contains 14 residues. CDR3 bases: TGTGCCAGCAGCTTCGGTCTCTCTGGAAACACCATATATTTT. Residues: CASSFGLSGNTIYF.

The sample holds many counts of this clonotype. The CDR3 reads CASSFNRGAGSTEAFF. In DNA form, the CDR3 reads TGTGCCAGCAGCTTCAACAGGGGGGCGGGTTCTACTGAAGCTTTCTTT. The chain recombines TRBV5-4 with TRBJ1-1; 8 bases agree with TRBD1. This CDR3 contains 16 residues. CDR1 is SGHNT, CDR2 YYREEE, per germline (reference sequence). Unmatched junction bases numbered 11, after V lost 2 bases and J lost 5 bases.

This clonotype was seen many times. The rearrangement links TRBV28 to TRBJ1-1; D not certain. V gave up 5 bases and J gave up 1 base, with 11 bases separating them. The CDR3 consists of 14 residues. CDR1 and CDR2 (germline): MDHEN, SYDVKM. The CDR3 sequence is CASSPITANTEAFF. The CDR3 region has the DNA TGTGCCAGCAGTCCCATTACAGCGAACACTGAAGCTTTCTTT.

V and J are TRBV6-5 and TRBJ2-7; D possibly matches TRBD1 or TRBD2 (6 bases each). The CDR3 is made up of 14 amino acids. V gave up 3 bases and J gave up 2 bases, with 11 bases separating them. Per the germline V gene, CDR1 is MNHEY and CDR2 is SVGAGI. The CDR3 protein is CASSYRGAAYEQYF. CDR3 sequence (DNA): TGTGCCAGCAGTTATAGGGGGGCCGCCTACGAGCAGTACTTC.

This clonotype was seen many times. The genes are TRBV28 and TRBJ2-7, with 10 bases fitting TRBD1. CDR1 is MDHEN, CDR2 SYDVKM, per germline. J was trimmed by 3 bases and V by 10 bases; bases with no gene match: 12. The CDR3 length is 15 residues. The CDR3 DNA reads as TGTGCCATCAGGACAGGGGGGACGGGAAACTACGAGCAGTACTTC. It yields the protein CAIRTGGTGNYEQYF. Full variable domain (missing parts from reference TRBV28 and TRBJ2-7): DVKVTQSSRYLVKRTGEKVFLECVQDMDHENMFWYRQDPGLGLRLIYFSYDVKMKEKGDIPEGYSVSREKKERFSLILESASTNQTSMYLCAIRTGGTGNYEQYFGPGTRLTVT.

This clonotype has at least ten counts. The chain joins TRBV7-9 to TRBJ2-7; D is unresolved. The CDR3 runs to 12 residues. Germline V lookup: CDR1 SEHNR, CDR2 FQNEAQ (reference sequence). V lost 5 bases and J lost 3, with 8 bases in between. The CDR3 nucleotides read TGTGCCAGCAGCCGGTCCGACTACGAGCAGTACTTC. It yields the protein CASSRSDYEQYF.

V is TRBV3-1 and J is TRBJ1-5; D is unresolved. Germline CDR1 reads LGHDT; CDR2 reads YNNKEL (reference sequence). This CDR3 is 14 amino acids long. V lost 1 base, J lost 2 bases, and 6 bases lay in between. The DNA for the CDR3 is TGTGCCAGCAGCCAAGTCATCGGCAATCAGCCCCAGCATTTT. It codes for CASSQVIGNQPQHF.

This clonotype was seen at least ten times. This chain connects TRBV28 to TRBJ2-7; D remains ambiguous. CDR3 length: 16 amino acids. V was clipped by 3 bases and J by 0 bases, with 15 bases between them. Germline V lookup: CDR1 MDHEN, CDR2 SYDVKM. CDR3 sequence (DNA): TGTGCCAGCAGTTTTGGTCCGGACGGAAGCTCCTACGAGCAGTACTTC. It is translated as CASSFGPDGSSYEQYF.

This clonotype was seen at least ten times. The rearrangement links TRBV19 to TRBJ1-5; 7 bases fit TRBD1. The CDR3 has 17 amino acids. V trimming: 6 bases; J trimming: 1 base; junction bases outside the gene matches: 12. Germline assignment: CDR1 LNHDA and CDR2 SQIVND (reference sequence). CDR3: CASRSLRQGDSNQPQHF. The DNA for the CDR3 is TGTGCCAGTAGGTCGCTGAGACAGGGCGACAGCAATCAGCCCCAGCATTTT.

The chain links TRBV20-1 to TRBJ1-1; 8 bases match TRBD1. Germline loops: CDR1 DFQATT, CDR2 SNEGSKA (reference sequence). The length of the CDR3 is 13 residues. The junction had 5 bases not matched to a gene; V was cut back by 6 bases and J by 2 bases. The CDR3 DNA reads as TGCAGTGCAACGGACAGGGTAAACACTGAAGCTTTCTTT. This sequence encodes CSATDRVNTEAFF.

This clonotype was recorded at least ten times. V usage is TRBV12-3 or TRBV12-4 and J usage is TRBJ1-5; D remains ambiguous. Deletions cut 6 bases from V and 6 bases from J, with 15 bases between. The length of the CDR3 is 14 residues. The CDR3 DNA follows: TGTGCCAGCAGCCCCTTATCCGGGGTTCAGCCCCAGCATTTT. Translated: CASSPLSGVQPQHF.

This rearrangement joins TRBV6-1 to TRBJ1-2, with D unresolved. The V and J ends lost 1 base and 5 bases respectively, with 8 bases between them. This CDR3 has 13 amino acids. The germline V gene encodes CDR1 MNHNS and CDR2 SASEGT. The CDR3 protein is CASSEVGDYGYTF. As DNA, the CDR3 is TGTGCCAGCAGTGAAGTCGGCGATTATGGCTACACCTTC.

Many counts were recorded for this clonotype. The chain has TRBV10-3 and TRBJ2-7; D gene uncertain. Trimming took off 0 bases at V and 2 bases at J, with 14 bases between the two ends. Germline CDR1 is ENHRY and CDR2 is SYGVKD. The CDR3 runs to 16 residues. The CDR3 loop is CAISESAEIVTYEQYF. The CDR3 DNA is TGTGCCATCAGTGAGTCCGCAGAAATTGTTACCTACGAGCAGTACTTC.